A single sample is the source of the 6 T cell receptor beta chains below, sequenced in a study of brain T cells in children with intractable seizures. Only in-frame clones appear in the TCRdb table, and some are missing; sequencing was by immunoSEQ multiplex PCR. The data contain several thousand clones, 69% of them singletons. Sequencing was limited to surgery cases with top T cell transcript signatures in brain tissue. The sample in question was resected brain tissue, obtained at surgery. The receptor source for this set is a girl aged 2 to 10 with tuberous sclerosis and intractable seizures.

This chain joins TRBV19 and TRBJ1-1, with 7 bases fitting TRBD1. Germline assignment: CDR1 LNHDA and CDR2 SQIVND (reference sequence). The junction had 4 bases not matched to a gene; V was cut back by 5 bases and J by 1 base. CDR3 length: 14 residues. CDR3 residues: CASSLRTGNTEAFF. The CDR3 nucleotides read TGTGCCAGTAGTCTCCGGACAGGGAACACTGAAGCTTTCTTT. The full variable domain, in which reference TRBV19 and TRBJ1-1 provide the parts outside the CDR3, is DGGITQSPKYLFRKEGQNVTLSCEQNLNHDAMYWYRQDPGQGLRLIYYSQIVNDFQKGDIAEGYSVSREKKESFPLTVTSAQKNPTAFYLCASSLRTGNTEAFFGQGTRLTVV.

The chain couples TRBV6-1 to TRBJ2-7, with D hard to call. This CDR3 is built from 15 residues. Germline assignment: CDR1 MNHNS and CDR2 SASEGT. Deletions cut 1 base from V and 4 bases from J, with 14 bases between. CDR3 loop: CASSEGPLIQYEQYV. The CDR3 DNA follows: TGTGCCAGCAGTGAAGGGCCCCTTATTCAATACGAGCAGTACGTC.

This clone turned up a few times. The V call is TRBV3-1 (or the pseudogene TRBV3-2), the J call TRBJ1-2; D possibly corresponds to TRBD1 (5 bases). The CDR3 is 13 amino acids. The V gene lost 4 bases and the J gene lost 7 bases, with 13 bases spanning the gap. CDR1 and CDR2 from the germline V gene are LGHDT and YNNKEL (reference sequence). The chain's CDR3 is CASSPERGRGYTF. The CDR3 DNA sequence: TGTGCCAGCAGCCCGGAGAGGGGACGTGGCTACACCTTC.

The rearrangement uses TRBV3-1 (or the pseudogene TRBV3-2) and TRBJ2-3; 7 bases are shared with TRBD2. Germline V gene lookup returns CDR1 LGHDT and CDR2 YNNKEL (reference sequence). The CDR3 runs 16 residues. Losses at the gene ends were 1 base for V and 4 bases for J; bases not matched to a gene: 8. The CDR3 sequence: CASSQVGRDFADTQYF. The DNA of the CDR3 is TGTGCCAGCAGCCAAGTGGGGAGGGATTTCGCAGATACGCAGTATTTT.

This clone was recorded once. CDR3 in amino acids: CASSIPPQPQHF. CDR3 nucleotide sequence: TGTGCCAGTAGTATCCCCCCCCAGCCCCAGCATTTT. This chain connects TRBV19 to TRBJ1-5; D uncertain. CDR1 and CDR2 (germline): LNHDA, SQIVND (reference sequence). V was cut by 3 bases and J by 7 bases, with 7 bases left in between. The CDR3 has 12 amino acids.

CDR3 loop: CASSYSGTGVVETQYF. CDR3 nucleotides: TGTGCCAGCAGTTACTCGGGGACAGGGGTAGTAGAGACCCAGTACTTC. The chain combines TRBV6-5 with TRBJ2-5, with 10 positions matching TRBD1. With V trimmed by 0 bases and J by 4 bases, 5 bases remained unmatched. CDR3 length: 16 amino acids. CDR1 and CDR2 from the germline V gene are MNHEY and SVGAGI.